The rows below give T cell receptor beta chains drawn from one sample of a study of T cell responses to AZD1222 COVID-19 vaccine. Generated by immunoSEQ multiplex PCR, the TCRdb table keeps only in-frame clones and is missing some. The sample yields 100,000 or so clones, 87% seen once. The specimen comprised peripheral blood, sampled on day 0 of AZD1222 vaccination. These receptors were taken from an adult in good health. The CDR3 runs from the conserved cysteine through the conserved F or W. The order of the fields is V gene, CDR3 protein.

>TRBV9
CASSVEPLRIKGSSYNEQFF
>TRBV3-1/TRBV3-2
CASSQDRDIRRNGYTF
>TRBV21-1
CASSKARDGNTIYF
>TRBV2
CASKRLAGYTGELFF
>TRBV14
CASSRRGRRDYGYTF
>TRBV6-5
CATRQARDEAFF
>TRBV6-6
CASSAQGANNQPQHF
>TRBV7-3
CASRLTGELNNEQFF
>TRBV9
CASSVLPEGSTEAFF
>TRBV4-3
CASSDRRVGVTREQFF
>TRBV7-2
CASSFFTETQYF
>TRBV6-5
CASRPQGRGNQPQHF
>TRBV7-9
CASSFGGGELFF
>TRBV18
CASSPETGITGELFF
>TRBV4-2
CASSQVGGGSFSNQPQHF
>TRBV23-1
CASSQSGRGEGYTF
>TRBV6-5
CASRVTAEGNSPLHF
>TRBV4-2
CASSQDMASEETQYF
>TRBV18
CASSSMGPRGPGEQYF
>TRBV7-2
CASSLFGAGGFGYTF
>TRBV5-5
CASSLQLMNTEAFF
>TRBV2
CASSGGTGGAGKHGYTF
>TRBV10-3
CAISESGRGNTEAFF
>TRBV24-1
CATSDPSGAVDTQYF
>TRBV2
CASKKGDTSNQPQHF
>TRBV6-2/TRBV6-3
CASSWGGTQETQYF
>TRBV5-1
CASSQGTVNTEAFF
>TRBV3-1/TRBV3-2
CASSQEVSADYGYTF
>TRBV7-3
CASSLYGAGSGNTIYF
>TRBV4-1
CASTLRPVPNTEAFF
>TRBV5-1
CASSPDGTGGNTEAFF
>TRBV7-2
CASSSNRGLVYGYTF
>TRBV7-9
CASSTQTGDGYTF
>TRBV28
CASSLLTGGIQPQHF
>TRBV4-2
CASSQDRQMIYGYTF
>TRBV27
CASSLWLPDKNSPLHF
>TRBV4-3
CASSQRGADEQFF
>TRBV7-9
CASSSTGGQSLYGYTF
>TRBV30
CAWSRGWNTEAFF
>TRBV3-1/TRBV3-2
CASSHRENEQFF
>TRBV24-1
CATSDANFATNEKLFF
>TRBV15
CATSRSSYVNTEAFF
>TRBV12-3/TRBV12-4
CASSPGGRSPLHF
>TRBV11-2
CASSRPPTGGETQYF
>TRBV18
CASSRDSLNTEAFF